This TCR beta chain was observed in a study of blood T cell repertoires in COVID-19. Study-level information: There were acute and convalescent COVID-19 samples, and they came from the United States, Italy and Spain. T cells, B-cell-depleted T cells, or PBMCs provided the cDNA or gDNA that served as material.

This CDR3 is built from 17 residues. The V end was cut by 5 bases, the J end by 0 bases, with 20 bases between. CDR1 is MDHEN, CDR2 SYDVKM, per germline. As originally analysed: Estimation of nucleated cell counts relied on the amplification of reference gene primers. Produced via immunoSEQ multiplex PCR; TCRdb's table is partial and in-frame only. V, J and clone size were drawn from that table, and D and trimming were deduced from the DNA. This sample has tens of thousands of clones, with 85% to 90% found just once. The clonotype was recovered from a woman older than 75 with active COVID-19. Sequenced material: peripheral blood. V is TRBV28 and J is TRBJ2-7, with D perhaps matching TRBD1 (5 bases). In nucleotides, the CDR3 is TGTGCCAGCAGTCACACACAGGCTTTTTCTACCTCCTACGAGCAGTACTTC. Residues: CASSHTQAFSTSYEQYF.